The rows below give T cell receptor beta chains drawn from one sample of a study of shared clonotypes between healthy human individuals. Only in-frame clones appear in the TCRdb table, and some are missing; sequencing was by immunoSEQ multiplex PCR. Of some 2,400,000 clones in the sample, 90% to 96% were seen once. The sample comprised naive CD4+ T cells sorted from blood. All receptors come from a man younger than 35 in good health. Both conserved end residues are part of each CDR3. Each record gives: V gene, CDR3 length, J gene, D gene, clone size, CDR3 DNA, CDR3 protein. The D gene is left open where the match is weak. The size of a clone is reported for some rows only, either as once, few or many, or as a class for expanded clones.

TRBV5-1,14,TRBJ2-7,-,-,TGCGCCAGCATACCGCGGCCGGAGTCGGACGAGCAGTACTTC,CASIPRPESDEQYF
TRBV5-4,17,TRBJ2-1,-,-,TGTGCCAGCAGCTTGCGGCCCGGGTCCAGCTCCTACAATGAGCAGTTCTTC,CASSLRPGSSSYNEQFF
TRBV30,13,TRBJ2-1,TRBD2,-,TGTGCCAGGGCTAGCGGGGGTAACAATGAGCAGTTCTTC,CARASGGNNEQFF
TRBV18,17,TRBJ2-7,TRBD2,-,TGTGCCAGCCAAAATCGTGGAGCGGGAGGGAAGTCCTACGAGCAGTACTTC,CASQNRGAGGKSYEQYF
TRBV7-3,16,TRBJ2-3,-,-,TGTGCCAGCAGCCCCGGGGTAGCGTTAAGCACAGATACGCAGTATTTT,CASSPGVALSTDTQYF
TRBV6-1,17,TRBJ1-5,-,once,TGTGCCAGCAGTGAACGCGGAGCAGTTTATAGCAATCAGCCCCAGCATTTT,CASSERGAVYSNQPQHF
TRBV7-2,15,TRBJ1-1,-,-,TGTGCCAGCAGCTTGGGCAGACAAGCGAACACTGAAGCTTTCTTT,CASSLGRQANTEAFF
TRBV5-8,12,TRBJ2-7,-,-,TGTGCCAGCAGCTCGAGCTCCTACGAGCAGTACTTC,CASSSSSYEQYF
TRBV6-5,13,TRBJ1-6,-,-,TGTGCCAGCAGTGAGACAGTGGTTTCACCCCTCCACTTT,CASSETVVSPLHF
TRBV27,16,TRBJ1-5,TRBD1,-,TGTGCCAGCAGCCTCGGGACAGGGGAACACAATCAGCCCCAGCATTTT,CASSLGTGEHNQPQHF
TRBV18,15,TRBJ1-4,-,-,TGTGCCAGCTCACCACCCCCAGCGCTAAATGAAAAACTGTTTTTT,CASSPPPALNEKLFF
TRBV5-6,15,TRBJ1-6,TRBD1,once,TGTGCCAGCAGTCCCGGGACAGGCTATAATTCACCCCTCCACTTT,CASSPGTGYNSPLHF
TRBV28,13,TRBJ2-1,-,-,TGTGCCAGCAGTTTCGACAGCAACAATGAGCAGTTCTTC,CASSFDSNNEQFF
TRBV2,14,TRBJ2-1,-,-,TGTGCCAGCAAGGGGGGAAGCTCCTACAATGAGCAGTTCTTC,CASKGGSSYNEQFF
TRBV2,16,TRBJ2-1,TRBD2,-,TGTGCCAGCACTTCAGAGGGGACTAGCGGATTCGGTGAGCAGTTCTTC,CASTSEGTSGFGEQFF
TRBV2,13,TRBJ1-1,-,-,TGTGCCAGCATCGGCGGCTTGAACACTGAAGCTTTCTTT,CASIGGLNTEAFF
TRBV6-5,14,TRBJ1-6,-,-,TGTGCCAGCAGTTACTCGAGCGGAAACTCACCCCTCCACTTT,CASSYSSGNSPLHF
TRBV6-6,11,TRBJ1-1,TRBD1,-,TGTGCCAGCAGACGGGACAGTGGGGCTTTCTTT,CASRRDSGAFF
TRBV4-1,17,TRBJ2-7,TRBD1,-,TGCGCCAGCAGCCAAGTGGTGAGTGGACAGGGGTCCTACGAGCAGTACTTC,CASSQVVSGQGSYEQYF
TRBV7-2,17,TRBJ2-1,TRBD2,-,TGTGCCAGCAGCTTAGTGGTATGGACTAGCGGGAGCAATGAGCAGTTCTTC,CASSLVVWTSGSNEQFF
TRBV28,13,TRBJ2-5,TRBD1,-,TGTGCCAGCAGTTCGGGACAGTTAGAGACCCAGTACTTC,CASSSGQLETQYF
TRBV28,16,TRBJ1-6,-,-,TGTGCCAGCAGGCCTACAGGGAGCTCCTATAATTCACCCCTCCACTTT,CASRPTGSSYNSPLHF
TRBV18,15,TRBJ1-2,TRBD1,-,TGTGCCAGCTCACCACCGGGACAGGGTCCGTATGGCTACACCTTC,CASSPPGQGPYGYTF
TRBV11-2,14,TRBJ2-2,-,-,TGTGCCAGCAGCTTAGTCCCCAACACCGGGGAGCTGTTTTTT,CASSLVPNTGELFF
TRBV6-5,15,TRBJ1-2,TRBD1,-,TGTGCCAGCAGGTCGCCGGGACAGGGGGCGGCTGGCTACACCTTC,CASRSPGQGAAGYTF
TRBV7-9,15,TRBJ2-3,-,-,TGTGCCAGCAGCTTAAGGCAGGCCAACACAGATACGCAGTATTTT,CASSLRQANTDTQYF